This TCR beta chain comes out of a study of blood T cell repertoires in COVID-19. Across the whole study: From the United States, Italy and Spain came samples of acute and convalescent COVID-19. The cDNA or gDNA used as material had been derived from T cells, B-cell-depleted T cells, or PBMCs.

Source study methods: Scientists estimated how many nucleated cells there were by amplifying reference gene primers. Generated by immunoSEQ multiplex PCR, the TCRdb table keeps only in-frame clones and is missing some. The DNA gave D and trimming, while V, J and clone size come from that table. The profile shows around 290,000 clones, around 89% of them singletons. CDR1 and CDR2 (germline): SGHAT, FQNNGV. V was pared by 5 bases and J by 9 bases, with 8 bases between. This CDR3 comprises 11 residues. This clone was observed a handful of times. J is TRBJ2-1 and V is TRBV11-2; the D is unclear. This TCR came from a woman aged 60-75 years in a cohort exposed to, infected with or recovered from COVID-19 (not recorded which). Sequencing used PBMCs or T cells enriched from blood (not recorded which). The DNA of the CDR3 is TGTGCCAGCAGCCGACTGGTTGAGCAGTTCTTC. This translates into CASSRLVEQFF.